This T cell receptor beta chain derives from a study of T-cell memory formation after mild COVID-19. Looking at the study overall: Largely, the TCR clusters proved donor specific.

TCRdb reprocessed the 5' RACE reads via MiXCR and lists one record per CDR3 protein. The repertoire holds fewer than 450,000 distinct CDR3 sequences, around 24% seen once, with roughly 8.7% in the top ten. Study findings and constraints: CD4+ bias marked clones expanding day 15 to 37, unlike balanced contracting clones.

The CDR3 is made up of 14 amino acids. Deletions cut 6 bases from V and 3 bases from J, with 14 bases between. This clonotype came up a few times. Its antigen is as yet unknown. The chain recombines TRBV12-3 or TRBV12-4 with TRBJ1-1; no firm D call. Sample: PBMCs or a T cell subset sorted from them (not recorded which). The receptor was derived from an adult woman who had mild COVID-19 (a few samples of this study predate the infection). Cell type and time point are not known. CDR3 sequence (DNA): TGTGCCAGCAGAAAACTCACGGGGTACACTGAAGCTTTCTTT. Translating it yields CASRKLTGYTEAFF.